This T cell receptor beta chain appears in the sequencing data of a study of identifying expanded T cells in peripheral blood (dated by TCRdb to about 2019). About the study as a whole: Technical replicates were generated by sequencing separate aliquots of the same genomic DNA pool, with four replicates compared pairwise. Paper-wide results and their limitations: Both the number of clones called differentially abundant and the false-positive rate were significantly reduced by the beta-binomial model across all healthy-donor time intervals. The authors expected that biological variance in healthy repertoires might rise further over much longer intervals, such as months to years. The binomial model flagged about 1.3 differentially abundant clones between technical replicates but about 16 over about 2 weeks and about 19 over around four weeks. Variance in clone template counts between approximately 2-week samples significantly increased with total template count across all healthy donors.

No immune events such as infections were documented for the healthy donors during the collection period. Blood repertoires from healthy donors were used as a training cohort for calibrating time-dependent variance in a beta-binomial model of differential abundance of T-cell clones. The training cohort comprised roughly ten healthy donors, 3 female and 7 male. On average the donors were around 39 years old, and their ages spanned about 25 to 64 years. Whole blood, obtained from a commercial supplier, was collected from each healthy donor at three time points spaced two weeks apart. For immunosequencing, genomic DNA was extracted from whole blood that had not been sorted. As to this clone: Its binding antigen is unknown. One base away there is no much larger clone; base qualities are not given.

From cysteine to phenylalanine, the CDR3 is 15 amino acids long. Kept here is only the CDR3 DNA, which spans 45 bases and is read in frame from base 1. The germline V gene supplies CDR1 LGHNA and CDR2 YSLEER. V drops 3 bases and J drops 0 bases, leaving 12 bases in between. The immunoSEQ Assay, which relies on bias-controlled multiplex PCR amplification of genomic DNA, was used to profile TCRbeta CDR3 regions. The paper's processing steps were these. The absolute abundance of each unique TCRbeta CDR3 region was quantified after sequences were collapsed and filtered. Differential abundance was tested with two models: a binomial (Fisher-equivalent) model and a beta-binomial model that adds time-dependent variance fitted from healthy donors. Clones with fewer than 5 combined templates were removed, and differential abundance was called for clones with a Benjamini-Hochberg FDR below 0.01. The form v = (b*log(k)+a)^2 was used to model beta-binomial variance as a function of total template count across the two samples. TCRdb took over this immuneACCESS table, retaining in-frame rearrangements with V and J assigned. Such tables are incomplete; in checked studies, under half of the missing clones stem from an unresolved V gene, and the remainder is unexplained. V, J and clone size are taken as reported in that table, and D and trimming were inferred from the DNA itself. In all, the sample holds about 130,000 clones, and 86% of those were seen once. Together, the top ten hold 7.5% to 9% of the sample.

The source of this sequence is a person aged 18-69 years in good health. The sequence joins TRBV4-3 to TRBJ2-7; the D region is possibly TRBD1 or TRBD2, each matching across 5 bases. Sequenced: blood. At the DNA level, the sequence is TGCGCCAGCAGCCAGGGGGTGGGACCCTCCTACGAGCAGTACTTC. The resulting protein is CASSQGVGPSYEQYF.